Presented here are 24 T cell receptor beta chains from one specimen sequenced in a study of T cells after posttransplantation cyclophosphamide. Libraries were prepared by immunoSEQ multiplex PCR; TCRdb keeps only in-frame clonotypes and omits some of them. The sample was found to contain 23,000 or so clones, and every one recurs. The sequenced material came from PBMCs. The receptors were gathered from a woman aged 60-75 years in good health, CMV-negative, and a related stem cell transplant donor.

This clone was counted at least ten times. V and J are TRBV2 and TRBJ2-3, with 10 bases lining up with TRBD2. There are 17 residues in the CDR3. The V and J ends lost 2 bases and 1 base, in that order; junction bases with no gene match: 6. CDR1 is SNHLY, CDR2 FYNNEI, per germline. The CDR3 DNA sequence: TGTGCCAGCAGTGAAAAGTCCCTAGCGGGGGGCACAGATACGCAGTATTTT. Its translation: CASSEKSLAGGTDTQYF.

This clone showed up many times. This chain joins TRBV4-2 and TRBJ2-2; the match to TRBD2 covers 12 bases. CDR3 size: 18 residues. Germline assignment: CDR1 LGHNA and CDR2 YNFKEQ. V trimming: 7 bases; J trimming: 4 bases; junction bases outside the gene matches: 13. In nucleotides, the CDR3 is TGTGCCAGCACCCCCGGGGCTAGCGGGGGGGCCGGCACCGGGGAGCTGTTTTTT. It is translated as CASTPGASGGAGTGELFF.

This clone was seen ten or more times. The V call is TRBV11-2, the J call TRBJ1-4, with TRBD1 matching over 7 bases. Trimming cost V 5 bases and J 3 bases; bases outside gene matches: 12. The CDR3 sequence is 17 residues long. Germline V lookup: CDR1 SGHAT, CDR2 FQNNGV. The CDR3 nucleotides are TGTGCCAGCAGCCCCCGACAGGGAAGGACGGCTAATGAAAAACTGTTTTTT. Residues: CASSPRQGRTANEKLFF.

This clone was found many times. The chain's CDR3 is CASSPARGGSYNSPLHF. CDR3 DNA: TGCGCCAGCAGCCCCGCGAGGGGGGGGTCCTATAATTCACCCCTCCACTTT. This chain connects TRBV5-1 to TRBJ1-6; possible D gene TRBD1, 6 bases. The CDR3 length is 17 residues. The V gene lost 4 bases and the J gene lost 1 base, with 15 bases spanning the gap. The germline V gene has CDR1 SGHRS and CDR2 YFSETQ.

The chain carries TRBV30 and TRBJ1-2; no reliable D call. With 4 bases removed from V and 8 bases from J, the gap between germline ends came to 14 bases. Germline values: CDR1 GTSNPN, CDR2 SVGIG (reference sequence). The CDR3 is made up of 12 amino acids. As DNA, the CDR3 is TGTGCCTGGAACGGGCGGGAGTCGGGCTACACCTTC. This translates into CAWNGRESGYTF.

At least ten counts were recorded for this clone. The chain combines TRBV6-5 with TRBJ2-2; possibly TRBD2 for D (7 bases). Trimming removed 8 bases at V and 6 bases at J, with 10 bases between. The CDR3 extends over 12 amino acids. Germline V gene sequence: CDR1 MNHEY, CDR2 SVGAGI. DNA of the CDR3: TGTGCCAGCGTGGGGGGGCCCGGGGAGCTGTTTTTT. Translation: CASVGGPGELFF.

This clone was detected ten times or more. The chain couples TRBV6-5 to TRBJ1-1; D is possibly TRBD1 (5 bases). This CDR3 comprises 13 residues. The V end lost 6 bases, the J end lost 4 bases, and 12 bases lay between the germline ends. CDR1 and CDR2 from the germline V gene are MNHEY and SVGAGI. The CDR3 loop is CASRRQKSTEAFF. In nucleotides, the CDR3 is TGTGCCAGCAGAAGACAGAAAAGCACTGAAGCTTTCTTT.

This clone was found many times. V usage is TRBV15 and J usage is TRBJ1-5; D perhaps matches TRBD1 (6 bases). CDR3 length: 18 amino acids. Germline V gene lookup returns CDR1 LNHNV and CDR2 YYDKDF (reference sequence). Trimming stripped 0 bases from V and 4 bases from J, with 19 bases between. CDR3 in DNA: TGTGCCACCAGCAGAGATAACAAGTTTTGGACAGTTAATCAGCCCCAGCATTTT. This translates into CATSRDNKFWTVNQPQHF.

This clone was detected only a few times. The CDR3 nucleotides are TGTGCCAGCAGTGTACAGCCCATGAACACCGGGGAGCTGTTTTTT. Its protein is CASSVQPMNTGELFF. The chain joins TRBV6-5 to TRBJ2-2; no clear D gene. The ends were cut back, 5 bases at V and 1 base at J, with 11 bases in the middle. The CDR3 contains 15 residues. Germline V gives CDR1 MNHEY, CDR2 SVGAGI.

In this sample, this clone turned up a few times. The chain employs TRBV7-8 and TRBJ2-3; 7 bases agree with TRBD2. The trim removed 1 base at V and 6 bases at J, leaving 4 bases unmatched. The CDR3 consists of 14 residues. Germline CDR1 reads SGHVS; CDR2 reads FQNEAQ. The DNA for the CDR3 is TGTGCCAGCAGCTTAGGAAGGGAGGGGGATACGCAGTATTTT. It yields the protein CASSLGREGDTQYF.

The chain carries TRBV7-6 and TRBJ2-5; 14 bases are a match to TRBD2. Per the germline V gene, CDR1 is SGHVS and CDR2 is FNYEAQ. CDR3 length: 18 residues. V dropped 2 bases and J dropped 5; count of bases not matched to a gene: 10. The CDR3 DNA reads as TGTGCCAGCAGCTTATACCCCCCGACTAGCGGGAGGGGTGAGACCCAGTACTTC. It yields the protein CASSLYPPTSGRGETQYF.

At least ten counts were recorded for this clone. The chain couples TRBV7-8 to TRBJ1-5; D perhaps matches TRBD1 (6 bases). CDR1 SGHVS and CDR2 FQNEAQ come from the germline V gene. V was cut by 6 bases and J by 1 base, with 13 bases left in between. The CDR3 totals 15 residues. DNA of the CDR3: TGTGCCAGCAGTTTCTCCGGACAGAGCAATCAGCCCCAGCATTTT. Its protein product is CASSFSGQSNQPQHF.

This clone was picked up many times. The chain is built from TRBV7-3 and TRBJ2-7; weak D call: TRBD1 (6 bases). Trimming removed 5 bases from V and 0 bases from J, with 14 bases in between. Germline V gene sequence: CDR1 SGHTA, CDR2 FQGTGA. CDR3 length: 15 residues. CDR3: CASSQRQESSYEQYV. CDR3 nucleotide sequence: TGTGCCAGCAGCCAACGACAGGAGAGCTCCTACGAGCAGTACGTC.

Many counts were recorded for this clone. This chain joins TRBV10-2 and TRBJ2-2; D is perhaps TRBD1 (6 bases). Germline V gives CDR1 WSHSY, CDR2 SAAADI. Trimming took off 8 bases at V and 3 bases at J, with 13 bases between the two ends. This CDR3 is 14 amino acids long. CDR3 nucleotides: TGCGCCAGCGACGGACAGTACCACACCGGGGAGCTGTTTTTT. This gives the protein CASDGQYHTGELFF.

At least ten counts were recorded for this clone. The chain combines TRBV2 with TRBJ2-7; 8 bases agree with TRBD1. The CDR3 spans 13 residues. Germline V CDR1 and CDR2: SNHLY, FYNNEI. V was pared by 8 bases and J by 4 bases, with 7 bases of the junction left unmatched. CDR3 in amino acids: CASGTGLIYEQYF. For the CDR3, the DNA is TGTGCCAGCGGGACAGGACTTATTTACGAGCAGTACTTC.

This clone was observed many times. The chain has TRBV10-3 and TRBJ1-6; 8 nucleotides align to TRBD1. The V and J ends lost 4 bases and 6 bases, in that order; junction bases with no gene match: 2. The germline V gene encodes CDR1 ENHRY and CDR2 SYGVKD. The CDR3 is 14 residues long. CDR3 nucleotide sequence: TGTGCCATCAGTGGGACAGGGACTAATTCACCCCTCCACTTT. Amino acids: CAISGTGTNSPLHF.

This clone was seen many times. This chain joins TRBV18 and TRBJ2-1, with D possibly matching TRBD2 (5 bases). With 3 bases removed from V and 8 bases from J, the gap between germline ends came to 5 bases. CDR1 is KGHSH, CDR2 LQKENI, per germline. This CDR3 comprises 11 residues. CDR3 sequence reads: CASSPGDEQFF. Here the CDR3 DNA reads TGTGCCAGCTCACCCGGGGATGAGCAGTTCTTC.

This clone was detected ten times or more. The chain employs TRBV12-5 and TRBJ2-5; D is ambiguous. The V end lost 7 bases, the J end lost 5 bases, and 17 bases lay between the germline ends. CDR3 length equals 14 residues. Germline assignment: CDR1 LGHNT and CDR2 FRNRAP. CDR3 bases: TGTGCTAGTGCACCTTTCTCCCGAGCGGAGACCCAGTACTTC. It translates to CASAPFSRAETQYF.

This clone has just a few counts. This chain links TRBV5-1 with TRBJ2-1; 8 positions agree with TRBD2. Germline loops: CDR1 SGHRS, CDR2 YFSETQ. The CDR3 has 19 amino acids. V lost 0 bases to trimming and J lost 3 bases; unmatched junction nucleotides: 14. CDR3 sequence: CASSLAGGLGAGNYNEQFF. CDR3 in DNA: TGCGCCAGCAGCTTGGCGGGGGGGCTAGGGGCGGGAAACTACAATGAGCAGTTCTTC.

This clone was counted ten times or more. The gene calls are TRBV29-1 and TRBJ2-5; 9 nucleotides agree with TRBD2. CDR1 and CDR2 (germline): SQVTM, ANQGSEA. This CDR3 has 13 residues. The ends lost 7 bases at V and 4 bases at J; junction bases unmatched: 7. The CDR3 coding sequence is TGCAGCGCCCAGCGGGGGGTAGGAGAGACCCAGTACTTC. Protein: CSAQRGVGETQYF.

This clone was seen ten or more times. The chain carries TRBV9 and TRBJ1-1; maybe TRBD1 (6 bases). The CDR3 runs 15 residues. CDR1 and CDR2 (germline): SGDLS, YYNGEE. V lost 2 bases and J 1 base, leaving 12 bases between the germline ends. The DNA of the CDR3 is TGTGCCAGCAGCGTCGGGACAACCCGGAACACTGAAGCTTTCTTT. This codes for CASSVGTTRNTEAFF.

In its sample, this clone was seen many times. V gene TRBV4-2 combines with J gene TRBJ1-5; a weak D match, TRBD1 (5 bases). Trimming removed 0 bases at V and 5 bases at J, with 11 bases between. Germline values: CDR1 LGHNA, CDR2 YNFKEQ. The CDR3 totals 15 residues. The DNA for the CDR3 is TGTGCCAGCAGCCAAGACAGGGTAGGGTATCAGCCCCAGCATTTT. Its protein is CASSQDRVGYQPQHF.

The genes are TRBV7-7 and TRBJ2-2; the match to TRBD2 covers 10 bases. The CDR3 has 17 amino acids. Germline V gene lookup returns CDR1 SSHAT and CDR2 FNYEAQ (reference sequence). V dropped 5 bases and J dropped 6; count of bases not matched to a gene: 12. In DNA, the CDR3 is TGTGCCAGCAGCCGTCTGGGGCTAGCGGGAGAGGCCGGGGAGCTGTTTTTT. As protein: CASSRLGLAGEAGELFF.

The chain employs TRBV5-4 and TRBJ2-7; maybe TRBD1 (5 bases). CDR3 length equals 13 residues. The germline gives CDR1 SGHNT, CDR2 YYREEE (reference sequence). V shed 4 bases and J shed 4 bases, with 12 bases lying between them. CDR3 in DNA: TGTGCCAGCAGCGACAGTTTAGAATACGAGCAGTACGTC. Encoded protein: CASSDSLEYEQYV.